The sequence of this T cell receptor beta chain was determined in a study of CD8 T cells in ankylosing spondylitis. This clonotype was recorded many times. Its antigen is unidentified. 5'-RACE, quantitative and with molecular barcodes, yielded the TCR beta libraries. From the 5' RACE reads, TCRdb called clonotypes with MiXCR, one entry per CDR3 protein. The data contain approximately 240,000 distinct CDR3 sequences, about 11% of them singletons. The trim removed 4 bases at V and 3 bases at J, leaving 11 bases unmatched. The CDR3 spans 16 residues. Study results and limitations: Certain motif variants had earlier appeared in reactive arthritis synovial fluid and blood. Among TCR beta sequences, a motif of roughly 8 highly homologous variants appeared characteristic of ankylosing spondylitis blood.

The clonotype originates from a male donor with ankylosing spondylitis or in good health (not recorded which). The rearrangement links TRBV12-3 or TRBV12-4 to TRBJ2-5; TRBD1 aligns across 7 bases. The sequencing input was blood, either unsorted or a sorted T cell fraction (not recorded which). The CDR3 loop is CASSSYRDSGKETQYF. CDR3 bases: TGTGCCAGCAGTTCGTACCGGGACAGTGGAAAAGAGACCCAGTACTTC.